This T cell receptor beta chain was identified during a study of cytomegalovirus exposure and HLA in healthy donors. Study as a whole: Earlier, 117 million unique TCR beta sequences were recovered from around 180 million T cells by an analysis. Study results and caveats: Testing in vitro showed three CMV-associated chains specific for CMV antigens. Segments of the TCR beta V type were, in most cases, productive about 87% or about 30% of the time in an earlier analysis.

As for this clone: Antigen unknown.

Primers: 60 Vbeta forward and 13 Jbeta reverse. Here immunoSEQ multiplex PCR was the method, and the copy in TCRdb shows in-frame clones only, minus some. The specimen's table records approximately 130,000 clones. The CDR3 consists of 13 residues. Trimming removed 6 bases at V and 3 bases at J, with 12 bases between. Germline lookup yields CDR1 MNHEY and CDR2 SMNVEV (reference sequence). The material sequenced was PBMCs. The J gene is TRBJ2-7, the V gene TRBV27; D is perhaps TRBD2 (6 bases). The source of this sequence is a woman aged 55 to 70 in good health and CMV-seronegative. For the CDR3, the DNA is TGTGCCAGCAGCCCCGGGACTTTCTACGAGCAGTACTTC. This encodes CASSPGTFYEQYF.